The rows below give T cell receptor beta chains drawn from one sample of a study of Ad26.COV2.S vaccination and SARS-CoV-2 variants. Here immunoSEQ multiplex PCR was the method, and the copy in TCRdb shows in-frame clones only, minus some. The profile shows 410,000 or so clones, approximately 92% of them singletons. Sequencing used peripheral blood, obtained in a trial of Ad26.COV2.S vaccine versus placebo. Receptors were obtained from a person between 18 and 59 years old who received the Ad26.COV2.S COVID-19 vaccine or a placebo. Each CDR3 is given with its conserved first and last residue. The D gene is left open where the match is weak. Clone size is not always given. Where it is, it says once, few, many or a class for expanded clones.

size	J	D	V	CDR3	DNA
-	TRBJ2-3	-	TRBV4-1	CASSLGRLTDTQYF	TGCGCCAGCAGCCTGGGCCGGCTCACAGATACGCAGTATTTT
-	TRBJ2-7	-	TRBV19	CASSIVPYRVDEQYF	TGTGCCAGTAGTATAGTTCCTTACAGGGTCGACGAGCAGTACTTC
-	TRBJ1-2	TRBD1	TRBV9	CASSPGLADRSLYGYTF	TGTGCCAGCAGCCCAGGGCTAGCGGACAGGAGCCTCTATGGCTACACCTTC
-	TRBJ2-6	-	TRBV4-3	CASSQERGIGANVLTF	TGCGCCAGCAGCCAAGAGAGGGGTATTGGGGCCAACGTCCTGACTTTC
-	TRBJ1-1	-	TRBV18	CASSPREGGTEAFF	TGTGCCAGCTCACCACGAGAGGGAGGCACTGAAGCTTTCTTT
-	TRBJ2-5	TRBD1	TRBV7-2	CASSTDRGETQYF	TGTGCCAGCAGCACGGACAGGGGTGAGACCCAGTACTTC
once	TRBJ1-5	-	TRBV20-1	CSASNSNQPQHF	TGCAGTGCTAGTAATAGCAATCAGCCCCAGCATTTT
-	TRBJ2-5	-	TRBV5-6	CASSSLGSVPSQETQYF	TGTGCCAGCAGCTCCTTAGGGTCGGTCCCTTCCCAAGAGACCCAGTACTTC
-	TRBJ1-2	-	TRBV11-2	CASSSEGGRYGYTF	TGTGCCAGCAGCTCCGAAGGGGGACGCTATGGCTACACCTTC
once	TRBJ2-1	-	TRBV6-1	CASSEGPYLRFF	TGTGCCAGCAGTGAAGGACCGTACCTCCGGTTCTTC
-	TRBJ2-5	TRBD2	TRBV9	CASGAGDQTSWRETQYF	TGTGCCAGCGGCGCGGGGGACCAGACGAGTTGGCGGGAGACCCAGTACTTC
-	TRBJ2-3	-	TRBV5-8	CASSLSRQGDTQYF	TGTGCCAGCAGCTTGTCCAGACAAGGAGATACGCAGTATTTT
-	TRBJ1-5	TRBD1	TRBV19	CASRPRDRGGYPQHF	TGTGCCAGTAGACCGAGGGACAGGGGGGGGTATCCCCAGCATTTT
-	TRBJ2-1	-	TRBV6-1	CASSEATLRDNLDEQFF	TGTGCCAGCAGTGAAGCTACCCTCCGGGACAATCTTGATGAGCAGTTCTTC
-	TRBJ1-3	-	TRBV18	CASSPLAGNTIYF	TGTGCCAGCTCACCACTGGCTGGAAACACCATATATTTT
-	TRBJ1-3	-	TRBV24-1	CASELRRGGARPGNTIYF	TGTGCAAGTGAGTTACGAAGGGGAGGGGCTCGGCCTGGAAACACCATATATTTT
-	TRBJ2-5	-	TRBV10-1	CASSVAQGPYQETQYF	TGCGCCAGCAGCGTCGCACAGGGCCCGTACCAAGAGACCCAGTACTTC
-	TRBJ2-3	TRBD2	TRBV5-4	CAAIGGAGDTQYF	TGTGCCGCGATCGGGGGGGCCGGGGATACGCAGTATTTT
-	TRBJ2-5	-	TRBV20-1	CSASGVGTETQYF	TGCAGTGCTAGTGGTGTGGGAACAGAGACCCAGTACTTC
-	TRBJ1-1	-	TRBV7-6	CASSLAADFRYTEAFF	TGTGCCAGCAGCTTAGCTGCCGATTTTCGGTACACTGAAGCTTTCTTT
-	TRBJ2-3	-	TRBV9	CASIGKSTPSTDTQYF	TGTGCCAGCATCGGGAAGTCCACCCCTAGCACAGATACGCAGTATTTT
-	TRBJ2-7	TRBD1	TRBV6-5	CASSTRTGNYEQYF	TGTGCCAGCAGTACACGGACAGGAAACTACGAGCAGTACTTC
-	TRBJ1-4	-	TRBV28	CASSGRDIDEKLFF	TGTGCCAGCAGCGGCCGGGACATCGATGAAAAACTGTTTTTT
-	TRBJ1-2	TRBD1	TRBV4-3	CASSHDRGRGGYTF	TGCGCCAGCAGCCACGACAGGGGGAGGGGTGGCTACACCTTC
-	TRBJ2-7	-	TRBV3-1/TRBV3-2	CASSLRQNSYEQYF	TGTGCCAGCAGCCTTAGGCAAAACTCCTACGAGCAGTACTTC
few	TRBJ1-1	TRBD1	TRBV11-2	CASSAGTGGTEAFF	TGTGCCAGCAGCGCAGGGACAGGGGGTACTGAAGCTTTCTTT
-	TRBJ2-7	-	TRBV6-2/TRBV6-3	CASSYSTGTVGEQYF	TGTGCCAGCAGTTACTCCACCGGGACTGTGGGGGAGCAGTACTTC
-	TRBJ2-7	TRBD2	TRBV13	CASSLTPGRGDEQYF	TGTGCCAGCAGCTTAACCCCGGGGCGGGGGGACGAGCAGTACTTC